These T cell receptor beta chains were read from a single sample in a study of T cell responses to AZD1222 COVID-19 vaccine. Using immunoSEQ multiplex PCR, the repertoire was profiled, and TCRdb retains in-frame clones only, with some absent. The repertoire consists of 150,000 to 200,000 clones, with roughly 92% occurring once and the leading ten covering 4% to 5.5%. The source material was peripheral blood, sampled 28 days after the second AZD1222 dose. These receptors originate from an adult who received the AZD1222 COVID-19 vaccine. Both conserved end residues are part of each CDR3. Expanded clones are given a class, and other clones once, few, many or no size at all.

clone_size v_call cdr3_aa
NA TRBV6-2/TRBV6-3 CASSYNTGELFF
NA TRBV9 CASSVDQRGTDTQYF
NA TRBV21-1 CASSKGQGVTRTVHYGYTF
NA TRBV18 CASSPRDRGNYGYTF
NA TRBV6-5 CASGQGAEAETQYF
NA TRBV21-1 CASSKGSRDRVYSGNTIYF
few TRBV7-9 CASSPPLGGNEKLFF
NA TRBV5-1 CASSLELAGGKGYEQYF
NA TRBV28 CASRDRVDTIYF
NA TRBV30 CAWSGISATGELFF
NA TRBV15 CATSRVSGTGPYNEQFF
NA TRBV10-1 CASSGSGSGYTF
NA TRBV5-1 CASSLRLAGGDEQFF
NA TRBV5-1 CASRRRDTFYEQYF
NA TRBV7-8 CASSLGNQPQHF
NA TRBV28 CASSLVNSVDTQYF
NA TRBV30 CAWSGGGSYNEQYF
NA TRBV19 CASRTSGRGLNEQFF
NA TRBV19 CASSFIASTYEQYF
NA TRBV2 CASSRLAGGADTQYF
NA TRBV30 CAWSVLAGVQFF
NA TRBV27 CASSLRGSSGETQYF
once TRBV28 CASSLGTVYNSPLHF
NA TRBV15 CATSRDKRGHQPQHF
NA TRBV25-1 CASSGGADNSPLHF
NA TRBV29-1 CSVALAGTGAAYEQYF
NA TRBV11-1 CASSPLDRDTGELFF
NA TRBV27 CASSLSGRWDAQETQYF
NA TRBV5-6 CASSLVWDGYTF
NA TRBV5-4 CASSSDRLPYGYTF
few TRBV28 CASRFQSGTSYEQYF
NA TRBV3-1/TRBV3-2 CASSQDPLAGARNEQFF
NA TRBV28 CASSFWTPEGYTF
NA TRBV30 CAWSRTGAGYTF
NA TRBV27 CASSHGELLHF
NA TRBV2 CASSAGDRTYEQYF
NA TRBV28 CASSLHDSMNQPQHF
NA TRBV28 CASSSYRGPSGELFF
once TRBV2 CASSGQGPPEAFF
once TRBV13 CASSLEASGGYEQYF
NA TRBV18 CASSPVTGEQYF
NA TRBV27 CASSPYPGQGARYF
NA TRBV29-1 CSVGGLAHYEQYF
NA TRBV4-2 CASSQDLPSYEQYF
NA TRBV18 CASSPRRQGEGQPQHF
NA TRBV7-3 CASSLNAMTEAFF
NA TRBV6-5 CASSYQDGVNEKLFF
once TRBV7-9 CASTLGPSSTDTQYF
NA TRBV28 CASSLVYQPQHF